The T cell receptor (beta chain) under discussion was sequenced for a study of CD8+ T cells in alopecia areata. A note on this clone: Its antigen is not identified.

Extracted RNA was reverse transcribed into cDNA, the sequencing template. Libraries were prepared by immunoSEQ multiplex PCR; TCRdb keeps only in-frame clonotypes and omits some of them. The sample includes hundreds of thousands of clones, around 64% of them seen just once. Study-level findings and limits: Many expanded lesional clones remained in scalp and blood on tofacitinib. Clarity of TCR sharing across patients fell short of that in mice, possibly HLA-related.

This sample's treatment: oral pan-JAK inhibitor, 5-10 mg twice daily. This CDR3 is 11 amino acids long. The germline gives CDR1 GTSNPN, CDR2 SVGIG (reference sequence). Trimming removed 2 bases at V and 8 bases at J, with 8 bases between. This clonotype originated in a human donor with alopecia areata. The sample here was CD4+ T cells sorted from blood, taken around week 54, from a patient treated with tofacitinib. The chain links TRBV30 to TRBJ2-3; D remains unclear. The CDR3 region is CAWSMAPTQYF. Written as DNA, the CDR3 is TGTGCCTGGAGTATGGCGCCTACGCAGTATTTT.